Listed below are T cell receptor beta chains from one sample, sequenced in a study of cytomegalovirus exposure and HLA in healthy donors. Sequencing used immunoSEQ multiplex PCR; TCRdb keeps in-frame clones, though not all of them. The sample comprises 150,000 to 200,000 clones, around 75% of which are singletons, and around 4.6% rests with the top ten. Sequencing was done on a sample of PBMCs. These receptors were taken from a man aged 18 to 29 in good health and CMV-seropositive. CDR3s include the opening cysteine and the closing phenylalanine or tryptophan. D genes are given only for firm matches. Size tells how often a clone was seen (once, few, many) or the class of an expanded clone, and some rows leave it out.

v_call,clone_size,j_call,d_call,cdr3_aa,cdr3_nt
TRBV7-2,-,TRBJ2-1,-,CASSSLSSADEQFF,TGTGCCAGCAGCTCCCTTTCCTCGGCGGATGAGCAGTTCTTC
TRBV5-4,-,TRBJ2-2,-,CASSFHYGGELFF,TGTGCCAGCAGCTTCCATTACGGCGGGGAGCTGTTTTTT
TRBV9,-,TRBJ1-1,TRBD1,CASSVGGTGVTEAFF,TGTGCCAGCAGCGTAGGAGGGACAGGGGTAACTGAAGCTTTCTTT
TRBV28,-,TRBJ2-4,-,CASGGPVSRGAKNIQYF,TGTGCCAGCGGAGGGCCAGTTTCTCGGGGAGCCAAAAACATTCAGTACTTC
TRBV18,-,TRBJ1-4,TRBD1,CASSPQGGTGKLFF,TGTGCCAGCTCACCACAAGGGGGCACCGGAAAACTGTTTTTT
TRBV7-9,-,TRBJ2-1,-,CASSLGPGNEQFF,TGTGCCAGCAGCTTAGGGCCAGGGAATGAGCAGTTCTTC
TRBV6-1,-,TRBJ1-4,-,CASYSGQGNEKLFF,TGTGCCAGTTACTCCGGGCAGGGAAATGAAAAACTGTTTTTT
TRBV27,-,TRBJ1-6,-,CASSLGARTDDPYNSPLHF,TGTGCCAGCAGTTTAGGGGCCCGGACGGACGACCCCTATAATTCACCCCTCCACTTT
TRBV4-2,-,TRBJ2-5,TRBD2,CASSPGTSETQETQYF,TGTGCCAGCAGCCCTGGGACTAGCGAAACCCAAGAGACCCAGTACTTC
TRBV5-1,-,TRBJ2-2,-,CASSFQGEVGELFF,TGCGCCAGCAGCTTCCAGGGGGAGGTCGGGGAGCTGTTTTTT
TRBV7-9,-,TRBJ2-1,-,CASSLAENYNEQFF,TGTGCCAGCAGCTTAGCGGAGAATTACAATGAGCAGTTCTTC
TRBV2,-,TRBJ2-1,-,CASSEWETLGLNEQFF,TGTGCCAGCAGTGAATGGGAGACTCTAGGGCTCAATGAGCAGTTCTTC
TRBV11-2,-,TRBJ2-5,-,CASSSTWGREFGETQYF,TGTGCCAGCAGCTCGACCTGGGGGCGGGAGTTCGGGGAGACCCAGTACTTC
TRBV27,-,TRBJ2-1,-,CASSPDRLRNNEQFF,TGTGCCAGCAGTCCAGACAGATTACGAAATAATGAGCAGTTCTTC
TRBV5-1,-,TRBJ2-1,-,CASSGPGAGYEQFF,TGCGCCAGCAGCGGGCCAGGGGCCGGCTATGAGCAGTTCTTC
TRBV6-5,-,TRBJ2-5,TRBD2,CASSYSTSGVLTQYF,TGTGCCAGCAGTTACTCGACTAGCGGGGTGTTGACCCAGTACTTC
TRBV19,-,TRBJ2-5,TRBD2,CASSSGLAGHTETQYF,TGTGCCAGTAGCTCCGGACTAGCGGGACATACAGAGACCCAGTACTTC
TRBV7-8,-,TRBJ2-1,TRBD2,CASSRRLAGGLTEANEQFF,TGTGCCAGCAGCCGACGACTAGCGGGGGGCCTAACGGAGGCCAATGAGCAGTTCTTC
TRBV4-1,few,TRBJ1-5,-,CASSQVVAVNQPQHF,TGCGCCAGCAGCCAAGTGGTGGCAGTGAATCAGCCCCAGCATTTT
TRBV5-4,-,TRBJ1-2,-,CASSPSQGSYRGYTF,TGTGCCAGCAGCCCGTCGCAGGGTAGTTATCGTGGCTACACCTTC
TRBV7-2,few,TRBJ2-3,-,CASSLDRGTQYF,TGTGCCAGCAGCTTAGATCGCGGTACGCAGTATTTT
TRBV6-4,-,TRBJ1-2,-,CASSPGRGNGYTF,TGTGCCAGCAGCCCGGGGAGGGGGAATGGCTACACCTTC
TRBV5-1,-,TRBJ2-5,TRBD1,CASSFGQGRETQYF,TGCGCCAGCAGCTTCGGACAGGGGCGAGAGACCCAGTACTTC
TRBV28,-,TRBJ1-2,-,CASNQAGANYGYTF,TGTGCCAGCAATCAGGCGGGCGCTAACTATGGCTACACCTTC
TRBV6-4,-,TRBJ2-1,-,CASSAYRNNEQFF,TGTGCCAGCAGTGCCTACAGAAACAATGAGCAGTTCTTC
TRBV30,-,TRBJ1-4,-,CAWSVRGLREKLFF,TGTGCCTGGAGTGTACGAGGGTTACGCGAAAAACTGTTTTTT
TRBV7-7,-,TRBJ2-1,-,CASSFDRNNEQFF,TGTGCTAGCAGCTTTGACAGAAACAATGAGCAGTTCTTC
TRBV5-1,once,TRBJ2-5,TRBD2,CASSLLTSGGRQETQYF,TGCGCCAGCAGCTTGCTAACTAGCGGGGGGCGCCAAGAGACCCAGTACTTC
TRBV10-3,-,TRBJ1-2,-,CAISERRESNYGYTF,TGTGCCATCAGTGAGAGGAGGGAAAGTAACTATGGCTACACCTTC
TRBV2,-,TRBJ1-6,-,CASSNRVGSPLHF,TGTGCCAGCAGTAACAGGGTGGGTTCACCCCTCCACTTT
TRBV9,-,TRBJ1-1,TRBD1,CASSHHRGGNTEAFF,TGTGCCAGCAGTCACCACAGGGGAGGGAACACTGAAGCTTTCTTT
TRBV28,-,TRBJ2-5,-,CASSPTGTQNFGTQYF,TGTGCCAGCAGTCCGACCGGGACACAAAATTTTGGGACCCAGTACTTC
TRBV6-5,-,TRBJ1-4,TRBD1,CASSRTGSNEKLFF,TGTGCCAGCAGTAGGACAGGGTCTAATGAAAAACTGTTTTTT
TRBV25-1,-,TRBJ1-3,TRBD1,CASGQGSGNTIYF,TGTGCCAGCGGACAGGGATCTGGAAACACCATATATTTT
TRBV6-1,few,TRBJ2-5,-,CASRWAGQETQYF,TGTGCCAGCAGGTGGGCGGGACAAGAGACCCAGTACTTC
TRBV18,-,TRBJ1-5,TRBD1,CASSPSGQGMHQPQHF,TGTGCCAGCTCACCATCGGGACAGGGGATGCACCAGCCCCAGCATTTT
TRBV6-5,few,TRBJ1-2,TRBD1,CASRRQGSPGYTF,TGTGCCAGCAGGCGACAGGGGTCACCTGGCTACACCTTC
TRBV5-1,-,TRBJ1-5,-,CASSPWGDSNQPQHF,TGCGCCAGCAGCCCATGGGGGGATAGCAATCAGCCCCAGCATTTT
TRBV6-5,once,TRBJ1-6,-,CASSYLARGSDSPLHF,TGTGCCAGCAGTTACCTTGCGAGGGGGTCGGATTCACCCCTCCACTTT
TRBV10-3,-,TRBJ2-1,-,CAIRPQYLSRDNEQFF,TGTGCCATCAGGCCCCAGTACCTGTCCAGGGACAATGAGCAGTTCTTC
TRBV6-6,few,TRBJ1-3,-,CASSGPGLSGNTIYF,TGTGCCAGCAGTGGCCCAGGGTTATCGGGAAACACCATATATTTT
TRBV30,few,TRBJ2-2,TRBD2,CAWSPSRTSGKLFF,TGTGCCTGGAGTCCCAGCCGGACTAGCGGGAAGCTGTTTTTT
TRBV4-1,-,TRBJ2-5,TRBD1,CASRGQARSGGETQYF,TGCGCCAGCAGGGGACAGGCCCGGAGTGGGGGAGAGACCCAGTACTTC
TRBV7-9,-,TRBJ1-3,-,CASSLGPAVSGNTIYF,TGTGCCAGCAGCTTAGGCCCGGCGGTCTCTGGAAACACCATATATTTT
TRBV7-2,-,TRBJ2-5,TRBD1,CASSFNSGTGGRETQYF,TGTGCCAGCAGCTTCAACTCCGGGACAGGGGGCAGAGAGACCCAGTACTTC